What follows are 24 T cell receptor beta chains derived from one specimen sequenced in a study of cytomegalovirus exposure and HLA in healthy donors. PCR amplification relied on 60 Vbeta primers (plus 13 Jbeta primers). Profiled with immunoSEQ multiplex PCR; TCRdb holds only in-frame clones, not every one. The sample contains fewer than 140,000 clones, roughly 82% of which appear only once. The sample consisted of PBMCs. All receptors derive from a woman between 50 and 59 years old in good health and CMV-seropositive.

V gene TRBV28 combines with J gene TRBJ2-5; D perhaps matches TRBD2 (5 bases). Germline V gives CDR1 MDHEN, CDR2 SYDVKM. Trimming shortened V by 2 bases and J by 1 base, and 14 bases separated the two germline ends. The CDR3 sequence is 16 residues long. The CDR3 spells CASSLAARAGQETQYF. DNA of the CDR3: TGTGCCAGCAGTTTAGCTGCCCGGGCGGGCCAAGAGACCCAGTACTTC.

This clone was seen once. In nucleotides, the CDR3 is TGTGCCAGCAGCTTGGGAGGGGAGGCAGAGACCCAGTACTTC. Translation: CASSLGGEAETQYF. This chain uses TRBV5-4 with TRBJ2-5; weak D call: TRBD2 (6 bases). V shed 0 bases and J shed 4 bases, with 10 bases lying between them. The length of the CDR3 is 14 residues. Per the germline V gene, CDR1 is SGHNT and CDR2 is YYREEE (reference sequence).

This rearrangement joins TRBV5-1 to TRBJ1-2; D is uncertain. Germline CDR1 SGHRS, CDR2 YFSETQ. V dropped 3 bases and J dropped 0 bases, with 6 bases sitting between them. CDR3 length: 13 amino acids. The CDR3, as DNA: TGCGCCAGCAGCTCTGCGGCTAACTATGGCTACACCTTC. As protein: CASSSAANYGYTF. Full variable domain (remainder filled in from reference TRBV5-1 and TRBJ1-2): KAGVTQTPRYLIKTRGQQVTLSCSPISGHRSVSWYQQTPGQGLQFLFEYFSETQRNKGNFPGRFSGRQFSNSRSEMNVSTLELGDSALYLCASSSAANYGYTFGSGTRLTVV.

The V and J genes are TRBV6-1 and TRBJ1-2; no clear D. V shed 6 bases and J shed 7 bases, with 6 bases lying between them. Germline V gene data show CDR1 as MNHNS and CDR2 as SASEGT. The CDR3 contains 10 residues. CDR3 sequence: CASSLPGYTF. CDR3 in DNA: TGTGCCAGCAGCCTCCCTGGCTACACCTTC.

The chain couples TRBV5-5 to TRBJ2-1; 7 nucleotides agree with TRBD1. Losses at the gene ends were 4 bases for V and 6 bases for J; bases not matched to a gene: 7. This CDR3 region has 14 residues. CDR1 SGHKS and CDR2 YYEKEE come from the germline V gene (reference sequence). This chain's CDR3 is CASSLDRVFNEQFF. The CDR3 DNA is TGTGCCAGCAGCCTAGACAGGGTATTCAATGAGCAGTTCTTC.

The chain carries TRBV10-3 and TRBJ2-1; possible D gene TRBD2, 6 bases. This CDR3 has 16 residues. Between the trimmed V and J ends, which lost 4 bases and 2 bases, there was a span of 15 bases. Germline V CDR1 and CDR2: ENHRY, SYGVKD. CDR3 sequence: CAISGLVNIAYNEQFF. The CDR3 DNA reads TGTGCCATCAGTGGACTAGTTAATATCGCCTACAATGAGCAGTTCTTC.

This clone was counted only a few times. The rearrangement links TRBV9 to TRBJ2-3; tentative D call: TRBD2 (6 bases). Germline CDR1 reads SGDLS; CDR2 reads YYNGEE. This CDR3 has 14 amino acids. Trimming shortened V by 1 base and J by 3 bases, and 9 bases separated the two germline ends. CDR3 DNA sequence: TGTGCCAGCAGCGTACGGGACTCAACAGATACGCAGTATTTT. This translates into CASSVRDSTDTQYF.

This clone showed up just once. The chain recombines TRBV4-3 with TRBJ2-1, with a possible D match to TRBD2 (5 bases). V lost 2 bases and J 11 bases, leaving 19 bases between the germline ends. The CDR3 length is 15 residues. Germline V gene sequence: CDR1 LGHNA, CDR2 YSLEER. The chain's CDR3 is CASSQFLRSEGQQFF. The CDR3, as DNA: TGCGCCAGCAGCCAATTTTTGCGTTCTGAGGGTCAGCAGTTCTTC.

The CDR3 nucleotides read TGTGCCTGGACTACCAGGGTAACGGCCAAAAACATTCAGTACTTC. It specifies CAWTTRVTAKNIQYF. The chain employs TRBV30 and TRBJ2-4; tentative D call: TRBD1 (5 bases). The CDR3 runs 15 residues. Deletions cut 4 bases from V and 1 base from J, with 14 bases between. Germline CDR1 and CDR2: GTSNPN and SVGIG (reference sequence).

The rearrangement uses TRBV7-6 and TRBJ2-2, with TRBD2 identical over 8 bases. Germline CDR1 is SGHVS and CDR2 is FNYEAQ. With 0 bases clipped from V and 2 bases from J, the junction kept 8 bases outside the gene matches. The CDR3 runs to 18 residues. This CDR3 reads CASSLAWGSGVNTGELFF. The CDR3 coding sequence is TGTGCCAGCAGCTTAGCTTGGGGTAGCGGGGTCAACACCGGGGAGCTGTTTTTT. Full variable domain (remainder filled in from reference TRBV7-6 and TRBJ2-2): GAGVSQSPRYKVTKRGQDVALRCDPISGHVSLYWYRQALGQGPEFLTYFNYEAQQDKSGLPNDRFSAERPEGSISTLTIQRTEQRDSAMYRCASSLAWGSGVNTGELFFGEGSRLTVL.

V is TRBV30 and J is TRBJ1-1; D gene ambiguous. CDR3 size: 14 residues. The V gene lost 1 base and the J gene lost 0 bases, with 9 bases spanning the gap. Per germline, CDR1 GTSNPN and CDR2 SVGIG (reference sequence). CDR3 residues: CAWSGGLVNTEAFF. For the CDR3, the DNA is TGTGCCTGGAGTGGCGGTCTAGTGAACACTGAAGCTTTCTTT.

This clone has more than one count but fewer than ten. This chain joins TRBV6-5 and TRBJ1-1, with D possibly being TRBD1 (6 bases). From germline, CDR1 is MNHEY and CDR2 SVGAGI. Deletions cut 2 bases from V and 3 bases from J, with 7 bases between. The CDR3 runs 13 residues. CDR3 sequence: CASSYPGDTEAFF. In DNA form, the CDR3 reads TGTGCCAGCAGTTACCCAGGGGACACTGAAGCTTTCTTT.

The chain joins TRBV6-5 to TRBJ1-2; D gene ambiguous. The CDR3 spans 13 residues. The V gene's germline CDR1 is MNHEY and CDR2 SVGAGI. The V end was cut by 7 bases, the J end by 7 bases, with 16 bases between. In DNA form, the CDR3 reads TGTGCCAGCACTCAGCTCAGTGGAGGTGGCTACACCTTC. Translation gives CASTQLSGGGYTF.

The CDR3 DNA sequence: TGTGCCATCAGTATTGCCGGGACAGGGGATTTAGGAGCTTTCTTT. It yields the protein CAISIAGTGDLGAFF. The chain couples TRBV10-3 to TRBJ1-1; 10 bases line up with TRBD1. The J segment lost 10 bases and the V segment lost 5 bases, leaving 13 bases of the junction unmatched. The length of the CDR3 is 15 residues. Per the germline V gene, CDR1 is ENHRY and CDR2 is SYGVKD.

This clone was observed a handful of times. The rearrangement links TRBV6-1 to TRBJ2-3; maybe TRBD1 (6 bases). The V end was cut by 8 bases, the J end by 2 bases, with 17 bases between. Germline V gene lookup returns CDR1 MNHNS and CDR2 SASEGT. The CDR3 is made up of 15 amino acids. This CDR3 is CASYRALSHTDTQYF. CDR3 nucleotides: TGTGCCAGCTACAGGGCCCTATCCCACACAGATACGCAGTATTTT.

The chain is built from TRBV18 and TRBJ1-2; D is possibly TRBD1 (5 bases). The CDR3 is 14 amino acids. Trimming took 3 bases from V and 3 from J, leaving 11 bases between them. Germline V lookup: CDR1 KGHSH, CDR2 LQKENI. The CDR3 DNA is TGTGCCAGCTCACCCCTCCGGGGGGACTATGGCTACACCTTC. Its translation is CASSPLRGDYGYTF.

V gene TRBV28 combines with J gene TRBJ2-7, with TRBD1 matching over 9 bases. Germline-derived CDR1 and CDR2 are MDHEN and SYDVKM. CDR3 length equals 13 residues. After removal of 4 bases from V and 6 bases from J, the junction contained 4 bases not matched to a gene. This CDR3 reads CASSSGQGLEQYF. The CDR3 nucleotides read TGTGCCAGCAGTTCCGGACAGGGGCTCGAGCAGTACTTC.

V and J are TRBV5-1 and TRBJ1-1, with TRBD1 matching 9 bases. J lost 6 bases, V lost 4 bases, and 13 bases had no gene match. Per the germline V gene, CDR1 is SGHRS and CDR2 is YFSETQ. The CDR3 loop spans 16 amino acids. The CDR3 nucleotides read TGCGCCAGCAGCCTATTATTGGGACAGGGTGGCGCTGAAGCTTTCTTT. It codes for CASSLLLGQGGAEAFF. The full variable domain, rest sourced from reference TRBV5-1 and TRBJ1-1, is KAGVTQTPRYLIKTRGQQVTLSCSPISGHRSVSWYQQTPGQGLQFLFEYFSETQRNKGNFPGRFSGRQFSNSRSEMNVSTLELGDSALYLCASSLLLGQGGAEAFFGQGTRLTVV.

The chain joins TRBV7-2 to TRBJ1-1, with D tentatively TRBD1 (6 bases). V was shortened by 5 bases and J by 1 base, with 11 bases between the two germline ends. CDR1 is SGHTA and CDR2 is FQGNSA in the germline V gene. There are 14 residues in the CDR3. The CDR3 loop is CASSRDIRNTEAFF. The CDR3 nucleotides read TGTGCCAGCAGCCGGGACATAAGGAACACTGAAGCTTTCTTT.

The chain uses TRBV6-1 and TRBJ1-2; D is uncertain. Germline CDR1 and CDR2: MNHNS and SASEGT. This CDR3 has 14 amino acids. The V end lost 5 bases, the J end lost 0 bases, and 10 bases lay between the germline ends. The CDR3 protein is CASSSGVTNYGYTF. The CDR3 DNA reads TGTGCCAGCAGTTCTGGAGTAACTAACTATGGCTACACCTTC.

The chain carries TRBV5-1 and TRBJ2-5; 7 bases line up with TRBD2. Looked up from germline, CDR1 is SGHRS and CDR2 is YFSETQ. Unmatched junction bases numbered 9, after V lost 0 bases and J lost 1 base. This CDR3 has 17 residues. CDR3 sequence: CASSLATSGALQETQYF. In nucleotides, the CDR3 is TGCGCCAGCAGCTTGGCTACGAGCGGGGCCCTCCAAGAGACCCAGTACTTC.

The chain has TRBV13 and TRBJ2-7, with D perhaps TRBD1 (5 bases). Germline lookup yields CDR1 PRHDT and CDR2 FYEKMQ (reference sequence). V was pared by 5 bases and J by 2 bases, with 13 bases between. There are 14 residues in the CDR3. This chain's CDR3 is CASSLLTDTYEQYF. The DNA of the CDR3 is TGTGCCAGCAGCCTACTGACAGACACCTACGAGCAGTACTTC.

The chain uses TRBV25-1 and TRBJ1-1; D perhaps matches TRBD1 (6 bases). V lost 8 bases, J lost 8 bases, and 9 bases lay in between. In germline, CDR1 is MGHDK, CDR2 SYGVNS. There are 10 residues in the CDR3. The CDR3 loop reads CASSRGEAFF. The CDR3 DNA sequence: TGTGCCAGCTCGAGGGGGGAAGCTTTCTTT. The whole variable domain, remainder taken from reference TRBV25-1 and TRBJ1-1, is EADIYQTPRYLVIGTGKKITLECSQTMGHDKMYWYQQDPGMELHLIHYSYGVNSTEKGDLSSESTVSRIRTEHFPLTLESARPSHTSQYLCASSRGEAFFGQGTRLTVV.

The count of this clone is one. V gene TRBV7-2 combines with J gene TRBJ2-3; 9 nucleotides agree with TRBD2. CDR3 size: 17 residues. CDR1 is SGHTA and CDR2 is FQGNSA in the germline V gene. The V and J ends lost 0 bases and 6 bases, in that order; junction bases with no gene match: 10. CDR3 sequence reads: CASSLAGPGLASDTQYF. The CDR3 coding sequence is TGTGCCAGCAGCTTAGCGGGCCCGGGACTAGCATCTGATACGCAGTATTTT. The full variable domain, rest sourced from reference TRBV7-2 and TRBJ2-3, is GAGVSQSPSNKVTEKGKDVELRCDPISGHTALYWYRQSLGQGLEFLIYFQGNSAPDKSGLPSDRFSAERTGGSVSTLTIQRTQQEDSAVYLCASSLAGPGLASDTQYFGPGTRLTVL.